Presented here are 5 T cell receptor beta chains from one specimen sequenced in a study of OX40 agonist ivuxolimab in advanced cancers. Assay: immunoSEQ multiplex PCR; the TCRdb copy retains only in-frame clones and omits some. Of about 32,000 clones listed, under 85% are singletons. The sequencing used CD4+ or CD8+ T cells sorted from blood, collected in a trial of the OX40 agonist ivuxolimab. These receptors were collected from an adult with an advanced solid tumor such as melanoma, head and neck, liver or kidney cancer.

The gene calls are TRBV7-8 and TRBJ2-5; the match to TRBD2 covers 9 bases. The germline V gene has CDR1 SGHVS and CDR2 FQNEAQ. The CDR3 covers 17 residues. J was trimmed by 1 base and V by 6 bases; bases with no gene match: 12. The CDR3 nucleotides are TGTGCCAGCAGACCTACTACGACTAGCGGTATCCAAGAGACCCAGTACTTC. Amino acid sequence: CASRPTTTSGIQETQYF. Full variable domain (outside the CDR3, taken from reference TRBV7-8 and TRBJ2-5): GAGVSQSPRYKVAKRGQDVALRCDPISGHVSLFWYQQALGQGPEFLTYFQNEAQLDKSGLPSDRFFAERPEGSVSTLKIQRTQQEDSAVYLCASRPTTTSGIQETQYFGPGTRLLVL.

The chain carries TRBV4-2 and TRBJ2-5; D possibly corresponds to TRBD2 (5 bases). Germline CDR1 reads LGHNA; CDR2 reads YNFKEQ. The CDR3 runs to 15 residues. V was trimmed by 1 base and J by 1 base, leaving 10 bases between them. CDR3 sequence reads: CASSQGGEGQETQYF. The CDR3 DNA follows: TGTGCCAGCAGCCAAGGTGGAGAGGGCCAAGAGACCCAGTACTTC.

The chain links TRBV6-1 to TRBJ1-3; D gene uncertain. The CDR3 totals 14 residues. CDR1 and CDR2 (germline): MNHNS, SASEGT. V lost 1 base to trimming and J lost 0 bases, with 4 bases between them. CDR3 in DNA: TGTGCCAGCAGTGAAGGGTTCTCTGGAAACACCATATATTTT. Amino acids: CASSEGFSGNTIYF.

This clone was counted a few times. The CDR3 is CASNWGGGGYEQYF. The CDR3 DNA sequence: TGTGCCAGCAACTGGGGCGGGGGAGGCTACGAGCAGTACTTC. The V and J genes are TRBV7-2 and TRBJ2-7, with 7 bases lining up with TRBD2. V dropped 7 bases and J dropped 3; count of bases not matched to a gene: 9. CDR1 and CDR2 (germline): SGHTA, FQGNSA. The CDR3 contains 14 residues.

The CDR3 nucleotides read TGCGCCAGCAGCCAAGATAGGGGATATGGGGAGCAGTTCTTC. It yields the protein CASSQDRGYGEQFF. V usage is TRBV4-1 and J usage is TRBJ2-1; perhaps TRBD1 as D (5 bases). Germline loops: CDR1 MGHRA, CDR2 YSYEKL. This CDR3 has 14 amino acids. V was trimmed by 0 bases and J by 10 bases, leaving 13 bases between them.